Each of the 13 T cell receptor beta chains below was sequenced from the same sample in a study of a mutant IDH1 vaccine in newly diagnosed glioma. Using immunoSEQ multiplex PCR, the repertoire was profiled, and TCRdb retains in-frame clones only, with some absent. The sample shows some 60,000 clones, 75% to 90% of them seen only once. No antigen has been identified for these receptors. Sample time point: week 23, last vaccination. The vaccine gave 300 ug of a 20-mer mutant IDH1 peptide subcutaneously per dose. Sample: PBMCs, taken from a glioma patient whose treatment included an IDH1 peptide vaccine. All receptors come from a man in his forties or fifties with glioma.

This clone appeared a few times. This chain uses TRBV7-9 with TRBJ2-7; TRBD1 agrees at 7 bases. The CDR3 spans 13 residues. The germline gives CDR1 SEHNR, CDR2 FQNEAQ (reference sequence). V shed 4 bases, J shed 6 bases, and the junction held 6 bases outside the gene matches. CDR3 nucleotides: TGTGCCAGCAGCTCACAGACAGGGACCGAGCAGTACTTC. Its protein product is CASSSQTGTEQYF.

The V and J genes are TRBV5-1 and TRBJ2-6, with D unclear. The length of the CDR3 is 18 residues. Germline CDR1 SGHRS, CDR2 YFSETQ. Trimming took off 0 bases at V and 0 bases at J, with 13 bases between the two ends. The CDR3 loop is CASSLALRLGSGANVLTF. The CDR3 DNA reads as TGCGCCAGCAGCTTGGCGTTAAGGTTGGGCTCTGGGGCCAACGTCCTGACTTTC.

The rearrangement uses TRBV5-5 and TRBJ2-5, with no clear D. Germline V CDR1 and CDR2: SGHKS, YYEKEE (reference sequence). The CDR3 sequence is 16 residues long. Trimming left V 4 bases short and J 5 bases short, with 21 bases between. The CDR3 spells CASSAQAAARGETQYF. For the CDR3, the DNA is TGTGCCAGCAGCGCGCAGGCGGCGGCCCGTGGGGAGACCCAGTACTTC.

The CDR3 sequence is CSPKNRVGSQYF. The CDR3 bases are TGCAGTCCTAAGAACCGGGTCGGCTCTCAGTACTTC. The rearrangement links TRBV29-1 to TRBJ2-5; D gene unclear. CDR1 is SQVTM, CDR2 ANQGSEA, per germline. The CDR3 sequence is 12 residues long.

This clone has only a few counts. This chain's CDR3 is CASSFGRGRWEKLFF. The CDR3 DNA reads TGTGCCAGCAGTTTCGGACGGGGGAGATGGGAAAAACTGTTTTTT. The rearrangement links TRBV6-5 to TRBJ1-4; weak D call: TRBD1 (5 bases). The CDR3 runs 15 residues. Germline assignment: CDR1 MNHEY and CDR2 SVGAGI. Trimming removed 4 bases from V and 8 bases from J, with 17 bases in between.

The chain combines TRBV5-6 with TRBJ2-7; possibly TRBD1 or TRBD2 for D (5 bases each). The CDR3 is 12 amino acids. V was trimmed by 4 bases and J by 2 bases, leaving 7 bases between them. Germline V gene lookup returns CDR1 SGHDT and CDR2 YYEEEE. CDR3 nucleotides: TGTGCCAGCAGCACGGGGCCCTACGAGCAGTACTTC. It specifies CASSTGPYEQYF.

This rearrangement joins TRBV2 to TRBJ2-7; D call uncertain. The germline V and J ends were trimmed by 9 bases and 3 bases, with 12 bases remaining between them. The CDR3 runs 12 residues. CDR1 and CDR2 from the germline V gene are SNHLY and FYNNEI. In nucleotides, the CDR3 is TGTGCCAGTATAGGCGGCAGCTACGAGCAGTACTTC. Translating gives CASIGGSYEQYF.

This sequence joins TRBV7-9 and TRBJ2-7; 9 positions match TRBD1. Germline CDR1 and CDR2: SEHNR and FQNEAQ (reference sequence). The CDR3 totals 12 residues. Germline trimming cut 5 bases from V and 6 bases from J; bases unmatched to any gene: 2. The CDR3 nucleotides are TGTGCCAGCAGCGGACAGGGGCGCGAGCAGTACTTC. Translating it yields CASSGQGREQYF.

J is TRBJ2-7 and V is TRBV29-1; the D is unclear. Per the germline V gene, CDR1 is SQVTM and CDR2 is ANQGSEA. This CDR3 is built from 17 residues. Trimming removed 5 bases from V and 4 bases from J, with 27 bases in between. CDR3 amino acids: CSVRTQAFSVGAYEQYF. The CDR3, as DNA: TGCAGCGTTCGGACCCAGGCCTTTTCAGTAGGCGCGTACGAGCAGTACTTC.

This clone was detected once. The rearrangement links TRBV18 to TRBJ1-5; TRBD1 matches at 8 bases. Per germline, CDR1 KGHSH and CDR2 LQKENI. The J segment lost 8 bases and the V segment lost 5 bases, leaving 5 bases of the junction unmatched. The CDR3 runs to 13 residues. DNA of the CDR3: TGTGCCAGCTCAGCACAGGGGGGGGAGCCCCAGCATTTT. It translates to CASSAQGGEPQHF.

The sample holds one count of this clone. The rearrangement uses TRBV7-9 and TRBJ2-1; 10 bases map to TRBD2. The CDR3 is made up of 16 amino acids. Losses at the gene ends were 5 bases for V and 9 bases for J; bases not matched to a gene: 13. Germline V gene sequence: CDR1 SEHNR, CDR2 FQNEAQ (reference sequence). CDR3 region: CASSPQALAGFGEQFF. In DNA form, the CDR3 reads TGTGCCAGCAGCCCCCAGGCACTAGCGGGATTTGGTGAGCAGTTCTTC.

The gene calls are TRBV27 and TRBJ2-7; TRBD2 aligns across 16 bases. CDR1 and CDR2 (germline): MNHEY, SMNVEV (reference sequence). The CDR3 contains 18 residues. J lost 2 bases, V lost 0 bases, and 4 bases had no gene match. CDR3 region: CASSLSGLAGGETYEQYF. The CDR3 nucleotides read TGTGCCAGCAGTTTATCGGGACTAGCGGGAGGGGAGACCTACGAGCAGTACTTC.

This sequence joins TRBV6-5 and TRBJ2-1; weak D call: TRBD2 (6 bases). Germline V gene sequence: CDR1 MNHEY, CDR2 SVGAGI. The ends were cut back, 0 bases at V and 7 bases at J, with 16 bases in the middle. The CDR3 sequence is 16 residues long. The CDR3 nucleotides read TGTGCCAGCAGTTACTCTCGCCCGCCCGCGGGGAATGAGCAGTTCTTC. Translated: CASSYSRPPAGNEQFF.